A selection of T cell receptor beta chains follows, all from one sample in a study of T-cell reconstitution after alpha-beta-depleted transplantation in children. TCRdb re-derived calls from the PCR reads in MiXCR, one entry per CDR3 protein. The sample records about 300,000 distinct CDR3 sequences, 6% to 10% being singletons. The sequences come from peripheral blood, collected 360 days after TCRalphabeta/CD19-depleted stem cell transplant. The receptors derive from a female patient aged 2 to 10 who had a stem cell transplant for Fanconi anemia, so the T cells may come from the graft donor. Each CDR3 is given with its conserved first and last residue.

J: TRBJ1-6; V: TRBV20-1; CDR3: CSAPGQGGPDSPLHF
J: TRBJ1-1; V: TRBV12-3/TRBV12-4; CDR3: CASTSYGRNTEAFF
J: TRBJ2-2; V: TRBV10-1; CDR3: CASSESRTSGSFAGELFF
J: TRBJ2-2; V: TRBV29-1; CDR3: CSVVQGASTGELFF
J: TRBJ2-6; V: TRBV6-2/TRBV6-3; CDR3: CASSSPDGSGANVLTF
J: TRBJ2-3; V: TRBV14; CDR3: CASSQDPSLEVPDTQYF
J: TRBJ1-5; V: TRBV19; CDR3: CASTFKALDPGNQPQHF
J: TRBJ2-2; V: TRBV14; CDR3: CASSQNFWTGELFF
J: TRBJ1-1; V: TRBV7-8; CDR3: CASSLALQGNTEAFF
J: TRBJ2-5; V: TRBV5-6; CDR3: CASSFEGLAEQETQYF
J: TRBJ2-2; V: TRBV11-3; CDR3: CASSLDYAGELFF
J: TRBJ1-1; V: TRBV5-1; CDR3: CASRPSTGADTEAFF
J: TRBJ2-7; V: TRBV30; CDR3: CAWSVRGGYSYEQYF
J: TRBJ2-7; V: TRBV20-1; CDR3: CSARQGTYEQYF
J: TRBJ2-3; V: TRBV11-2; CDR3: CASSFQAGGTDTQYF
J: TRBJ1-1; V: TRBV20-1; CDR3: CSARDPIRTEAFF
J: TRBJ1-2; V: TRBV28; CDR3: CASSYPGHYGYTF
J: TRBJ2-1; V: TRBV4-2; CDR3: CASSQVRAGALYNEQFF
J: TRBJ1-2; V: TRBV12-3/TRBV12-4; CDR3: CASSYRVMDGYTF
J: TRBJ2-5; V: TRBV7-9; CDR3: CASSSPAASGDQETQYF
J: TRBJ2-7; V: TRBV6-2/TRBV6-3; CDR3: CASSYPGQGGDEQYF
J: TRBJ1-1; V: TRBV20-1; CDR3: CSARRTGVGDTEAFF
J: TRBJ1-2; V: TRBV12-3/TRBV12-4; CDR3: CASSIRDRVGYTF
J: TRBJ1-1; V: TRBV29-1; CDR3: CSVTGLATEAFF
J: TRBJ1-5; V: TRBV5-6; CDR3: CASSTRTISQPQHF
J: TRBJ2-5; V: TRBV6-2/TRBV6-3; CDR3: CASSYISGLETQYF
J: TRBJ2-2; V: TRBV28; CDR3: CASSLWRTVPLSNTGELFF
J: TRBJ2-1; V: TRBV5-1; CDR3: CASSSEGTYSYNEQFF
J: TRBJ2-7; V: TRBV7-7; CDR3: CASSLSKRTTSYEQYF
J: TRBJ2-4; V: TRBV30; CDR3: CAWSVTRQENIQYF
J: TRBJ1-2; V: TRBV12-3/TRBV12-4; CDR3: CASSSRQGLIGYTF
J: TRBJ2-3; V: TRBV29-1; CDR3: CSVELHGRGGVTDTQYF
J: TRBJ2-3; V: TRBV15; CDR3: CATSRDPGTGESDTQYF
J: TRBJ2-7; V: TRBV3-1; CDR3: CASSQDHAVRRYEQYF
J: TRBJ2-2; V: TRBV3-1; CDR3: CASSQKGPGGELFF
J: TRBJ1-6; V: TRBV6-5; CDR3: CASSYSIRGGGTDSSPLHF
J: TRBJ2-5; V: TRBV29-1; CDR3: CSVGRGGGETQYF
J: TRBJ2-3; V: TRBV4-1; CDR3: CASSHVSDTQYF
J: TRBJ2-1; V: TRBV6-1; CDR3: CASSLSGVPYNEQFF
J: TRBJ1-1; V: TRBV12-3/TRBV12-4; CDR3: CASSLVSMNTEAFF
J: TRBJ2-7; V: TRBV15; CDR3: CATSRDPSNEQYF
J: TRBJ2-6; V: TRBV7-3; CDR3: CASSSRKGHSGANVLTF
J: TRBJ1-1; V: TRBV7-9; CDR3: CASSLLGEGGTEAFF
J: TRBJ2-1; V: TRBV6-5; CDR3: CASSYWGLVDEQFF
J: TRBJ2-3; V: TRBV20-1; CDR3: CSARDYGRPTDTQYF
J: TRBJ2-3; V: TRBV2; CDR3: CASSGQGGDTQYF
J: TRBJ2-3; V: TRBV4-1; CDR3: CASSQTPLASSTDTQYF
J: TRBJ2-3; V: TRBV11-2; CDR3: CASSRGGSVTTDTQYF
J: TRBJ2-5; V: TRBV7-3; CDR3: CASSLGLAGAETQYF
J: TRBJ2-3; V: TRBV5-8; CDR3: CASSRTSREFTDTQYF
J: TRBJ2-3; V: TRBV7-2; CDR3: CASSLVASGSSTDTQYF
J: TRBJ1-1; V: TRBV27; CDR3: CASSLSKRGQFMNTEAFF
J: TRBJ1-1; V: TRBV28; CDR3: CASILGTGMFTEAFF
J: TRBJ2-7; V: TRBV27; CDR3: CASSFTPGQGAYEQYF
J: TRBJ2-3; V: TRBV5-1; CDR3: CASDRDKSTDTQYF